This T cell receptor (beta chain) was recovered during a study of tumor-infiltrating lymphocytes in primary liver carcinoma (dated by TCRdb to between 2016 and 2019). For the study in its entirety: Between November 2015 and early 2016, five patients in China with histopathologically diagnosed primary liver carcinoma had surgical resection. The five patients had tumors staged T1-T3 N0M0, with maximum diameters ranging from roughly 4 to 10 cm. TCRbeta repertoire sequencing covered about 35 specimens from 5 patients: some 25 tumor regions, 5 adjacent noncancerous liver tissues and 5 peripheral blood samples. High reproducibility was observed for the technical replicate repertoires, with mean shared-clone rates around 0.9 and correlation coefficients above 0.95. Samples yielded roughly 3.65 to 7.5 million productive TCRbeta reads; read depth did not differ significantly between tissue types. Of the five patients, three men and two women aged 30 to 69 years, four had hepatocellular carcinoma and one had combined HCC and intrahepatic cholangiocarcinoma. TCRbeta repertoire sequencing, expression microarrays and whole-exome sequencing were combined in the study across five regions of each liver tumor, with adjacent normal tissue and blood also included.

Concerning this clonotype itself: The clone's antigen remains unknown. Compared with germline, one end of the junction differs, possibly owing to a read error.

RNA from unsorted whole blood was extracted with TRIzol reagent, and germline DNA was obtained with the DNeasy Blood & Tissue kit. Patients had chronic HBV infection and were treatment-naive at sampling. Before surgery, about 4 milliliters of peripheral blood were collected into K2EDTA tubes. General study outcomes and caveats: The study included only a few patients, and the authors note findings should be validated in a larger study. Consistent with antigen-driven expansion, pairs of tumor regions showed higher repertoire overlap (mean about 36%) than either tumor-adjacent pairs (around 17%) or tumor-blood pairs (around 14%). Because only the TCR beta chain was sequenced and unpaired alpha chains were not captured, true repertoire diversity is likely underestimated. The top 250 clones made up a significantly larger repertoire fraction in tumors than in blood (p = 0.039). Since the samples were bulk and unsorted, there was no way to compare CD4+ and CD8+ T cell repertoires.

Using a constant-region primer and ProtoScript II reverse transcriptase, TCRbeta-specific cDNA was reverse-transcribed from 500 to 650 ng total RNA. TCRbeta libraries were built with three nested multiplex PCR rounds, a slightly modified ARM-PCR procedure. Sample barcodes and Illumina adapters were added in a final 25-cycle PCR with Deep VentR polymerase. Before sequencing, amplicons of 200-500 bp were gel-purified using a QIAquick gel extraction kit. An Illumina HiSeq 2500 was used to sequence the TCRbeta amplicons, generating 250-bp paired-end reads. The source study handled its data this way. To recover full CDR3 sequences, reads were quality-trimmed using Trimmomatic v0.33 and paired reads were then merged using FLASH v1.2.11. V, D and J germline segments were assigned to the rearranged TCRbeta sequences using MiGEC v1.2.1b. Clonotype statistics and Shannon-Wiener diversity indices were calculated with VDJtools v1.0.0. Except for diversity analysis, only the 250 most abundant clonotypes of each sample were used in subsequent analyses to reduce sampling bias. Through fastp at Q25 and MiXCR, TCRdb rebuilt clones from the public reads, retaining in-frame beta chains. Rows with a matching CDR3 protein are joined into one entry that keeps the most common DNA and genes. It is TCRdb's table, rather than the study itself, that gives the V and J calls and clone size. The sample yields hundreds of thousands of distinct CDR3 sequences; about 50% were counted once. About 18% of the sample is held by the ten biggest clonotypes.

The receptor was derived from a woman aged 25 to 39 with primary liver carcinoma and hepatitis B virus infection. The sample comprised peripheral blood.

The sequenced DNA is TGTGCCAGCAGCTTAGGGCCAACACGGTCCTTC. Translated, it gives CASSLGPTRSF. The sequence is built from TRBV11-2 and TRBJ2-1; the D gene cannot be named for sure. From the germline V gene, CDR1 is SGHAT and CDR2 is FQNNGV. The CDR3 has 11 amino acids, counting the end cysteine and phenylalanine. Of all the DNA, just the CDR3 is kept, 33 bases in frame from base 1.